Below, 14 T cell receptor beta chains from the same sample are listed, as sequenced in a study of neoadjuvant nivolumab and ipilimumab in lung cancer (TCRdb year 2020). Preparation of the library involved the immunoSEQ multiplex PCR assay. The clones in this table, taken by TCRdb from immuneACCESS, are in-frame only. Not every clone is retained; where verified, under half of the shortfall comes from an unresolved V gene, and the cause of the rest is unknown. This sample lists about 28,000 clones; about 78% were detected once. 18% of the sample is held by the ten biggest clonotypes. The time point tag for this specimen amounts to: at surgical resection after neoadjuvant nivolumab +/- ipilimumab. Sequenced material: tumor tissue, taken after neoadjuvant nivolumab, alone or with ipilimumab, at or shortly before surgery. Receptors were obtained from an adult with non-small cell lung cancer.

This clone is a singleton in its sample. This sequence joins TRBV9 and TRBJ2-7, with D possibly matching TRBD2 (5 bases). The CDR3 sequence is 14 residues long. CDR1 and CDR2 from the germline V gene are SGDLS and YYNGEE. Trimming removed 4 bases at V and 2 bases at J, with 13 bases between. CDR3 DNA sequence: TGTGCCAGCAGCACAACCGGGAACCCCTACGAGCAGTACTTC. The encoded protein is CASSTTGNPYEQYF.

V is TRBV18 and J is TRBJ1-2; D may be TRBD1 (6 bases). Trimming removed 1 base from V and 7 bases from J, with 10 bases in between. The germline gives CDR1 KGHSH, CDR2 LQKENI. This CDR3 region has 13 residues. CDR3 bases: TGTGCCAGCTCACCACTACAGGGTGCTGGCTACACCTTC. As protein: CASSPLQGAGYTF.

The chain couples TRBV7-6 to TRBJ1-4; TRBD1 matches 7 bases. The CDR3 consists of 13 residues. V gave up 5 bases and J gave up 5 bases; unmatched junction bases: 2. Per germline, CDR1 SGHVS and CDR2 FNYEAQ. CDR3 amino acids: CASSKDRNEKLFF. The CDR3 DNA reads TGTGCCAGCAGCAAGGACAGGAATGAAAAACTGTTTTTT.

J is TRBJ2-1 and V is TRBV6-4; weak D call: TRBD2 (6 bases). Per germline, CDR1 MRHNA and CDR2 SNTAGT. The V end lost 6 bases, the J end lost 0 bases, and 27 bases lay between the germline ends. The length of the CDR3 is 20 residues. Here the CDR3 reads CASSPQSSGLTRSSYNEQFF. CDR3 bases: TGTGCCAGCAGCCCCCAAAGTTCGGGACTCACAAGAAGCTCCTACAATGAGCAGTTCTTC.

The J gene is TRBJ2-1, the V gene TRBV5-1; no clear D. CDR3 length equals 14 residues. The germline V and J ends were trimmed by 2 bases and 3 bases, with 9 bases remaining between them. CDR1 is SGHRS and CDR2 is YFSETQ in the germline V gene. CDR3 DNA sequence: TGCGCCAGCAGCTTTGACGGAGACTACAATGAGCAGTTCTTC. Protein product: CASSFDGDYNEQFF.

This chain links TRBV6-1 with TRBJ2-7; D gene uncertain. Per the germline V gene, CDR1 is MNHNS and CDR2 is SASEGT. V lost 2 bases and J 1 base, leaving 6 bases between the germline ends. The CDR3 consists of 13 residues. The CDR3 nucleotides are TGTGCCAGCAGTGAACGGTCATCCTACGAGCAGTACTTC. This gives the protein CASSERSSYEQYF.

This chain uses TRBV7-9 with TRBJ2-7; D unresolved. The germline gives CDR1 SEHNR, CDR2 FQNEAQ (reference sequence). The CDR3 is 14 amino acids. V was pared by 1 base and J by 1 base, with 8 bases between. DNA for the CDR3: TGTGCCAGCAGCTTAGGTGGCGGATCCTACGAGCAGTACTTC. Its protein product is CASSLGGGSYEQYF.

The rearrangement uses TRBV2 and TRBJ1-5, with D possibly being TRBD1 (5 bases). The CDR3 spans 17 residues. Per the germline V gene, CDR1 is SNHLY and CDR2 is FYNNEI. V lost 2 bases to trimming and J lost 0 bases, with 14 bases between them. CDR3: CASSERPGRNSNQPQHF. The CDR3 nucleotides read TGTGCCAGCAGTGAAAGGCCAGGGAGAAATAGCAATCAGCCCCAGCATTTT.

This sequence joins TRBV20-1 and TRBJ1-1; D is ambiguous. This CDR3 is 10 amino acids long. Germline CDR1 reads DFQATT; CDR2 reads SNEGSKA (reference sequence). The V end was cut by 5 bases, the J end by 9 bases, with 10 bases between. CDR3 sequence reads: CSAPGIKAFF. The CDR3 DNA reads as TGCAGTGCTCCGGGAATCAAAGCTTTCTTT.

The CDR3 sequence: CASSLSRGLAGFF. In DNA form, the CDR3 reads TGTGCCAGCAGCTTAAGTCGAGGACTAGCAGGGTTCTTC. J is TRBJ2-1 and V is TRBV7-2; 8 bases fit TRBD2. Per the germline V gene, CDR1 is SGHTA and CDR2 is FQGNSA. The CDR3 runs 13 residues. After removal of 2 bases from V and 15 bases from J, the junction contained 9 bases not matched to a gene.

V gene TRBV18 combines with J gene TRBJ1-2, with D perhaps TRBD1 (5 bases). Germline CDR1 KGHSH, CDR2 LQKENI. The CDR3 has 14 amino acids. The V end lost 0 bases, the J end lost 5 bases, and 10 bases lay between the germline ends. The CDR3: CASSPPMQGYGYTF. DNA for the CDR3: TGTGCCAGCTCACCACCGATGCAGGGATATGGCTACACCTTC.

DNA of the CDR3: TGTGCCAGCAGCTTAGTAGCTAATCAGCCCCAGCATTTT. It translates to CASSLVANQPQHF. This chain uses TRBV7-2 with TRBJ1-5; D is unresolved. Germline CDR1 is SGHTA and CDR2 is FQGNSA. V lost 1 base and J 4 bases, leaving 5 bases between the germline ends. The CDR3 has 13 residues.

The chain carries TRBV28 and TRBJ1-6; D remains ambiguous. The V end lost 6 bases, the J end lost 10 bases, and 10 bases lay between the germline ends. The CDR3 sequence is 12 residues long. Germline V gene sequence: CDR1 MDHEN, CDR2 SYDVKM. CDR3 loop: CASSLRYSPLHF. The CDR3 DNA follows: TGTGCCAGCAGCCTTAGGTACTCACCCCTCCACTTT.

The V call is TRBV5-1, the J call TRBJ1-4; D ambiguous. The CDR3 loop spans 15 amino acids. Trimming cost V 0 bases and J 7 bases, with 13 bases left between them. Germline V lookup: CDR1 SGHRS, CDR2 YFSETQ. This chain's CDR3 is CASSLAAGLREKLFF. The CDR3 coding sequence is TGCGCCAGCAGCTTGGCCGCGGGGTTACGTGAAAAACTGTTTTTT.